The rows below give T cell receptor beta chains drawn from one sample of a study of cytomegalovirus exposure and HLA in healthy donors. The data were produced by immunoSEQ multiplex PCR, yet TCRdb's version contains in-frame clones alone and is incomplete. The sample holds some 200,000 clones, roughly 84% seen once. Sequenced sample: PBMCs. These receptors were obtained from a woman aged 45-65 years in good health and CMV-seropositive. CDR3s include the opening cysteine and the closing phenylalanine or tryptophan. The order of the fields is CDR3 DNA, CDR3 protein, clone size, D gene, J gene, V gene, CDR3 length. D genes are given only for firm matches. Clone size is stated in some rows and not others, as once, few, many or a class when expanded.

DNA: TGTGCCAGTAAGCGCTCCAAAAATGAAAAACTGTTTTTT
CDR3: CASKRSKNEKLFF
size: NA
D: NA
J: TRBJ1-4
V: TRBV19
length: 13

DNA: TGTGCCAGCAGCGGGCGGGGTTTCGGGGCTGGGGCCAACGTCCTGACTTTC
CDR3: CASSGRGFGAGANVLTF
size: NA
D: NA
J: TRBJ2-6
V: TRBV7-9
length: 17

DNA: TGCAGCGCAGTGGGACAGGGGTTATGGGGCTACACCTTC
CDR3: CSAVGQGLWGYTF
size: NA
D: TRBD1
J: TRBJ1-2
V: TRBV29-1
length: 13

DNA: TGCGCCAGCAGCCGGGACAGGGCCTCTAATTCACCCCTCCACTTT
CDR3: CASSRDRASNSPLHF
size: NA
D: TRBD1
J: TRBJ1-6
V: TRBV5-1
length: 15

DNA: TGTGCCAGCAGCCCCACAGGGATGAACACTGAAGCTTTCTTT
CDR3: CASSPTGMNTEAFF
size: NA
D: NA
J: TRBJ1-1
V: TRBV5-6
length: 14

DNA: TGTGCCAGCGTAAACAGGGGGCCCGGGGAGACCCAGTACTTC
CDR3: CASVNRGPGETQYF
size: NA
D: TRBD1
J: TRBJ2-5
V: TRBV6-5
length: 14

DNA: TGTGCCAGCAGCCCCGGAGTCTATAGCAATCAGCCCCAGCATTTT
CDR3: CASSPGVYSNQPQHF
size: once
D: NA
J: TRBJ1-5
V: TRBV7-8
length: 15

DNA: TGTGCCAGCAGCTTTTCAGGGGTCGAGGAGACCCAGTACTTC
CDR3: CASSFSGVEETQYF
size: NA
D: NA
J: TRBJ2-5
V: TRBV7-9
length: 14

DNA: TGTGCCAGCAGCCTCGGGGGGGCCACAGATACGCAGTATTTT
CDR3: CASSLGGATDTQYF
size: NA
D: TRBD2
J: TRBJ2-3
V: TRBV7-3
length: 14

DNA: TGTGCCAGCATCCCAGGGTCAGGGGGCAATGAGCAGTTCTTC
CDR3: CASIPGSGGNEQFF
size: NA
D: TRBD1
J: TRBJ2-1
V: TRBV27
length: 14

DNA: TGTGCCAGCAGTTACTTACAGGGGGATGGCTACACCTTC
CDR3: CASSYLQGDGYTF
size: NA
D: TRBD1
J: TRBJ1-2
V: TRBV6-5
length: 13

DNA: TGTGCCAGCAGTGAACTGACAGGCCCTAAGGAAAAACTGTTTTTT
CDR3: CASSELTGPKEKLFF
size: NA
D: NA
J: TRBJ1-4
V: TRBV28
length: 15

DNA: TGTGCCAGCAGCTTAGGGACAGGGGATCAGCCCCAGCATTTT
CDR3: CASSLGTGDQPQHF
size: NA
D: TRBD1
J: TRBJ1-5
V: TRBV5-6
length: 14

DNA: TGCGCCAGCAGCCAGGGGACAGGGCGATACAATGAGCAGTTCTTC
CDR3: CASSQGTGRYNEQFF
size: NA
D: TRBD1
J: TRBJ2-1
V: TRBV4-1
length: 15

DNA: TGTGCCAGTAGTAGCGGGGGGCGAGGAAACACCATATATTTT
CDR3: CASSSGGRGNTIYF
size: NA
D: NA
J: TRBJ1-3
V: TRBV19
length: 14

DNA: TGTGCCAGCAGTCAGGGGTATTCTGGAAACACCATATATTTT
CDR3: CASSQGYSGNTIYF
size: NA
D: NA
J: TRBJ1-3
V: TRBV2
length: 14

DNA: TGTGCCAGCAGCCCGGGGGGCGGATCCATTTTCAATTCACCCCTCCACTTT
CDR3: CASSPGGGSIFNSPLHF
size: NA
D: NA
J: TRBJ1-6
V: TRBV5-4
length: 17

DNA: TGTGCCAGCAGCTTAAACCGACTCCATAGCTATGGCTACACCTTC
CDR3: CASSLNRLHSYGYTF
size: NA
D: NA
J: TRBJ1-2
V: TRBV7-6
length: 15

DNA: TGTGCTAGCAGTGAATTAGCGGGGGGCGAAGAGACCCAGTACTTC
CDR3: CASSELAGGEETQYF
size: NA
D: TRBD2
J: TRBJ2-5
V: TRBV6-1
length: 15

DNA: TGTGCCAGCAGTTACTCGGGCAGCTACGAGCAGTACTTC
CDR3: CASSYSGSYEQYF
size: few
D: NA
J: TRBJ2-7
V: TRBV6-5
length: 13

DNA: TGTGCCAGCAGTGAGCGACAGGAGGCGAGCTACACCTTC
CDR3: CASSERQEASYTF
size: NA
D: NA
J: TRBJ1-2
V: TRBV2
length: 13

DNA: TGCGCCAGCAGTCAAGTGTTAGCGGGGGGCACAGATACGCAGTATTTT
CDR3: CASSQVLAGGTDTQYF
size: NA
D: TRBD2
J: TRBJ2-3
V: TRBV4-1
length: 16

DNA: TGTGCCAGCAGCTTACCTAGCGGGGGGGCCGCGAACACCGGGGAGCTGTTTTTT
CDR3: CASSLPSGGAANTGELFF
size: NA
D: TRBD2
J: TRBJ2-2
V: TRBV13
length: 18

DNA: TGTGCCAGCTCTAGCGGGGGGGCTTACACCGGGGAGCTGTTTTTT
CDR3: CASSSGGAYTGELFF
size: NA
D: TRBD2
J: TRBJ2-2
V: TRBV9
length: 15

DNA: TGTGCCAGCAGTGTTCAGGGGGAAAATTCACCCCTCCACTTT
CDR3: CASSVQGENSPLHF
size: NA
D: TRBD1
J: TRBJ1-6
V: TRBV6-1
length: 14

DNA: TGCAGTGCTAGCACTAACTATGGCTACACCTTC
CDR3: CSASTNYGYTF
size: NA
D: NA
J: TRBJ1-2
V: TRBV20-1
length: 11

DNA: TGTGCCAGCAGTGGACAGGGGGCTTATAGCAATCAGCCCCAGCATTTT
CDR3: CASSGQGAYSNQPQHF
size: NA
D: TRBD1
J: TRBJ1-5
V: TRBV6-1
length: 16

DNA: TGTGCCAGCAGCCAAGAGCCTAGCGGGGGAAACCAGTACTTC
CDR3: CASSQEPSGGNQYF
size: NA
D: TRBD2
J: TRBJ2-5
V: TRBV4-2
length: 14

DNA: TGTGCCAGTAGTCGACCCGGGACAGGGGAAACAGATACGCAGTATTTT
CDR3: CASSRPGTGETDTQYF
size: NA
D: TRBD1
J: TRBJ2-3
V: TRBV19
length: 16

DNA: TGTGCCAGCAGCCAAGACAGGGGAAGCTCCTACGAGCAGTACTTC
CDR3: CASSQDRGSSYEQYF
size: NA
D: NA
J: TRBJ2-7
V: TRBV4-2
length: 15

DNA: TGTGCCAGAAGCACGACAGGGGACCCATACTACGAGCAGTACTTC
CDR3: CARSTTGDPYYEQYF
size: NA
D: TRBD1
J: TRBJ2-7
V: TRBV5-3
length: 15

DNA: TGTGCCAGCAGCTTGGGACAGGGGTTCAGCTACGAGCAGTACTTC
CDR3: CASSLGQGFSYEQYF
size: NA
D: TRBD1
J: TRBJ2-7
V: TRBV28
length: 15

DNA: TGTGCCAGCAGACGGACATCTTGGAACGCTGAAGCTTTCTTT
CDR3: CASRRTSWNAEAFF
size: NA
D: NA
J: TRBJ1-1
V: TRBV5-5
length: 14

DNA: TGTGCCAGCAAGGACACGAATATGAACACTGAAGCTTTCTTT
CDR3: CASKDTNMNTEAFF
size: NA
D: NA
J: TRBJ1-1
V: TRBV6-1
length: 14

DNA: TGTGCCAGCAGCTTAGTTACAGGGTACGAGCAGTACTTC
CDR3: CASSLVTGYEQYF
size: NA
D: NA
J: TRBJ2-7
V: TRBV11-2
length: 13

DNA: TGTGCCAGTAGCCCCGGACAGGGAGATCAGCCCCAGCATTTT
CDR3: CASSPGQGDQPQHF
size: few
D: TRBD1
J: TRBJ1-5
V: TRBV19
length: 14

DNA: TGTGCCAGCAGCTTAGGTCCCCAGGGTAAGCAGTACTTC
CDR3: CASSLGPQGKQYF
size: NA
D: NA
J: TRBJ2-7
V: TRBV7-9
length: 13

DNA: TGTGCCTGGAGAGACACGACAGGGGGCGATTCACCCCTCCACTTT
CDR3: CAWRDTTGGDSPLHF
size: NA
D: TRBD1
J: TRBJ1-6
V: TRBV30
length: 15

DNA: TGCAGCGTTGAAGGGGGACAGGAAAGCAAAAACATTCAGTACTTC
CDR3: CSVEGGQESKNIQYF
size: NA
D: TRBD1
J: TRBJ2-4
V: TRBV29-1
length: 15

DNA: TGTGCCAGCAGCATAAATGGAGGGGCAACCACAGATACGCAGTATTTT
CDR3: CASSINGGATTDTQYF
size: NA
D: NA
J: TRBJ2-3
V: TRBV7-2
length: 16

DNA: TGTGCCAGCAGCTTAGGATCGGGGAACTCACCCCTCCACTTT
CDR3: CASSLGSGNSPLHF
size: NA
D: NA
J: TRBJ1-6
V: TRBV7-3
length: 14

DNA: TGTGCCAGCACAGGCGAGACCCAGTACTTC
CDR3: CASTGETQYF
size: NA
D: NA
J: TRBJ2-5
V: TRBV6-5
length: 10

DNA: TGTGCCAGCTCACCAGGGAGGCACGAGCAGTACTTC
CDR3: CASSPGRHEQYF
size: NA
D: NA
J: TRBJ2-7
V: TRBV18
length: 12

DNA: TGTGCCAGTAGTCCCGGCTACGAGCAGTACTTC
CDR3: CASSPGYEQYF
size: NA
D: NA
J: TRBJ2-7
V: TRBV19
length: 11

DNA: TGTGCCAGCAGCTTAGGACTCAACCCCCTCGAGCAGTACTTC
CDR3: CASSLGLNPLEQYF
size: NA
D: NA
J: TRBJ2-7
V: TRBV7-2
length: 14

DNA: TGTGCCAGCATTGAGGACAGATATGGCTACACCTTC
CDR3: CASIEDRYGYTF
size: few
D: NA
J: TRBJ1-2
V: TRBV6-1
length: 12

DNA: TGTGCCAGCGTCTGGGCCGGGACTAGCGGGGGGGCGGATACGCAGTATTTT
CDR3: CASVWAGTSGGADTQYF
size: NA
D: TRBD2
J: TRBJ2-3
V: TRBV2
length: 17

DNA: TGTGCCAGCAGCGTAGAGGGCGCGGGTTTATTGGCCAACGTCCTGACTTTC
CDR3: CASSVEGAGLLANVLTF
size: NA
D: NA
J: TRBJ2-6
V: TRBV9
length: 17

DNA: TGCAGCGCCATACAGGGGAGTGAAAAACTGTTTTTT
CDR3: CSAIQGSEKLFF
size: NA
D: TRBD1
J: TRBJ1-4
V: TRBV29-1
length: 12

DNA: TGTGCCAGCGGGGGGACAGTCTGGGCCGGGGAGCTGTTTTTT
CDR3: CASGGTVWAGELFF
size: NA
D: NA
J: TRBJ2-2
V: TRBV27
length: 14

DNA: TGTGCCAGCAGCCAAGAACTTGCGGCGGGGGGGCGGGTTATGAGGTACAATGAGCAGTTCTTC
CDR3: CASSQELAAGGRVMRYNEQFF
size: NA
D: TRBD2
J: TRBJ2-1
V: TRBV4-2
length: 21

DNA: TGTGCCAGCAGAGACCTAGCGAAAGGTCATACCGATACGCAGTATTTT
CDR3: CASRDLAKGHTDTQYF
size: once
D: NA
J: TRBJ2-3
V: TRBV27
length: 16

DNA: TGTGCCATCAGTGTGACAGGGCCGCCTAATGAAAAACTGTTTTTT
CDR3: CAISVTGPPNEKLFF
size: NA
D: TRBD1
J: TRBJ1-4
V: TRBV10-3
length: 15

DNA: TGTGCCACCAAACGGGGTAGAAATGAAAAACTGTTTTTT
CDR3: CATKRGRNEKLFF
size: NA
D: NA
J: TRBJ1-4
V: TRBV27
length: 13

DNA: TGTGCCAGCAGCTTCCCCCGGAGGGGGCAAGGTGAAAAACTGTTTTTT
CDR3: CASSFPRRGQGEKLFF
size: NA
D: TRBD1
J: TRBJ1-4
V: TRBV5-8
length: 16